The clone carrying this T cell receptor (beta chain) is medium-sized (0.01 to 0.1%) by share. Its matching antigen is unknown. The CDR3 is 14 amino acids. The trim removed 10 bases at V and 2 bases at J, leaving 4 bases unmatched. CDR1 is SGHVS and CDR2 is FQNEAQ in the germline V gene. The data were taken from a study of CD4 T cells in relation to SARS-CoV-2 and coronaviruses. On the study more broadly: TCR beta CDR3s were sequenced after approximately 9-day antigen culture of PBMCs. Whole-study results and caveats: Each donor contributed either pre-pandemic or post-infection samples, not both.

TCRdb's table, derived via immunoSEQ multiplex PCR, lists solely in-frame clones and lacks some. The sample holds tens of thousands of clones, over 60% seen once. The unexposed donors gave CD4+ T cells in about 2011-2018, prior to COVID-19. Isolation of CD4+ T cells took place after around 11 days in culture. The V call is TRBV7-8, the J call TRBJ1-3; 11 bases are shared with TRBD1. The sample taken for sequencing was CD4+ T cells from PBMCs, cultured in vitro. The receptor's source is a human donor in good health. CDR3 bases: TGTGCCACCACGGGACAGGGGGCTGGAAACACCATATATTTT. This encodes CATTGQGAGNTIYF.